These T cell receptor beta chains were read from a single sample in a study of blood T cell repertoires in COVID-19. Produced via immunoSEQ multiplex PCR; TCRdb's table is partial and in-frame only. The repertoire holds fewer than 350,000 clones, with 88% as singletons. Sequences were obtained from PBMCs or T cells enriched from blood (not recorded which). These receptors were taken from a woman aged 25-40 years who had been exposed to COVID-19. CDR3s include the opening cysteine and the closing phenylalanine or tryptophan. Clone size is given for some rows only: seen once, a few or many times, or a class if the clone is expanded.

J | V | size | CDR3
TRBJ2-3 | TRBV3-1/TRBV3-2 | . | CASSHGGRPYTDTQYF
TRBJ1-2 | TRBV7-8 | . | CASSLAGGVRSYGYTF
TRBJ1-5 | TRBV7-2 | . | CASSLGGQGNQPQHF
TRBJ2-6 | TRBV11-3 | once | CASSLDRRGTGSSGANVLTF
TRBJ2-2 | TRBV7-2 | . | CASRYSDGSPGELFF
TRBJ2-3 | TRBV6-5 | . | CASSDRGREADTQYF
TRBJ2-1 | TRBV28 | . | CASYTGGSYNEQFF
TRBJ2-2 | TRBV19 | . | CASSIRQGAGGELFF
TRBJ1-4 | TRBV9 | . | CASSTGQINYEKLFF
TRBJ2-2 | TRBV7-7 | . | CASSLSMGQGNTGELFF
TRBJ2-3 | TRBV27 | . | CASSLSIGGGPDTQYF
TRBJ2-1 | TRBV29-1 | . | CWRSDQSGGRVYNEQFF
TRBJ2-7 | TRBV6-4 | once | CASSDRSSETYEQYF
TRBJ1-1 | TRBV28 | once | CASSLSIGRGTEAFF
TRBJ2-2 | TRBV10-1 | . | CASSRTSGTNTGELFF
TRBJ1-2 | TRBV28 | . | CASSSGTGAFGYTF
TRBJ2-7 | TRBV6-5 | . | CASSRTEVDEQYF
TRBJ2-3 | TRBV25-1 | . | CASTQKEGAISTDTQYF
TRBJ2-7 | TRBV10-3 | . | CAIDRENGYEQYF
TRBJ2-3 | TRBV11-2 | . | CASSTLGAATDTQYF
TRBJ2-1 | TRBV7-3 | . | CASSTPGVEGVNDEQFF